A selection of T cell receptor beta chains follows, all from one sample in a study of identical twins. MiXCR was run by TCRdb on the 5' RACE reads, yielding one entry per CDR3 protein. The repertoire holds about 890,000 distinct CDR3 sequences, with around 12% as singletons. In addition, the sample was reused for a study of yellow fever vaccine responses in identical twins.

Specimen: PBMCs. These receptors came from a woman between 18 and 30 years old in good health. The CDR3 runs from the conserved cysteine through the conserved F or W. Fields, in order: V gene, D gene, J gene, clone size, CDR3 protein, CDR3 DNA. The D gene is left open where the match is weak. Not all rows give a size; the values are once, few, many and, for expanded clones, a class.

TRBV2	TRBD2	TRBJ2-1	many	CASSGNSGSSYNEQFF	TGTGCCAGCAGTGGGAATAGCGGGAGCTCCTACAATGAGCAGTTCTTC
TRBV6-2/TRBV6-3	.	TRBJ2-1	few	CASTYGGYNEQFF	TGTGCCAGCACCTACGGAGGTTACAATGAGCAGTTCTTC
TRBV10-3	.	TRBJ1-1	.	CAISEPMENTEAFF	TGTGCCATCAGTGAACCCATGGAGAACACTGAAGCTTTCTTT
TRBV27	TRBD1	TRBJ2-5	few	CASSPYRGETQYF	TGTGCCAGCAGCCCTTACAGGGGAGAGACCCAGTACTTC
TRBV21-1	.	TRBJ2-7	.	CASRGITSYEQYF	TGTGCCAGCAGAGGTATCACCTCCTACGAGCAGTACTTC
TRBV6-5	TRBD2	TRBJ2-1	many	CASSYSRLAGPLEQFF	TGTGCCAGCAGTTACTCGAGACTAGCGGGACCACTTGAGCAGTTCTTC
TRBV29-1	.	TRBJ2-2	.	CSVMRDNANTGELFF	TGCAGCGTCATGCGGGACAACGCGAACACCGGGGAGCTGTTTTTT
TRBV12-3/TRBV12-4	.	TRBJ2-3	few	CASSFPPGTDTQYF	TGTGCCAGCAGTTTTCCCCCGGGAACAGATACGCAGTATTTT
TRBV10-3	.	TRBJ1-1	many	CAIRGNTEAFF	TGTGCCATCAGGGGGAACACTGAAGCTTTCTTT
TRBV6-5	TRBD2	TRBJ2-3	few	CASSSRLAASTDTQYF	TGTGCCAGCAGTTCTAGACTAGCGGCCAGCACAGATACGCAGTATTTT
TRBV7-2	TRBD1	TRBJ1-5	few	CASQLGWGQGNQPQHF	TGTGCCAGCCAGTTAGGGTGGGGACAGGGAAATCAGCCCCAGCATTTT
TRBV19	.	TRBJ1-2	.	CASSIDHQAANGYTF	TGTGCCAGTAGTATAGACCACCAAGCAGCAAATGGCTACACCTTC
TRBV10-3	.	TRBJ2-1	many	CAISVDRYNEQFF	TGTGCCATCAGTGTCGACAGATACAATGAGCAGTTCTTC
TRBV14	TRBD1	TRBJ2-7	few	CASGDSRSYEQYF	TGTGCCAGCGGGGACAGCCGCTCCTACGAGCAGTACTTC
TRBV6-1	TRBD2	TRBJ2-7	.	CASSPGTSDSYEQYF	TGTGCCAGCAGTCCCGGGACTAGCGACTCCTACGAGCAGTACTTC
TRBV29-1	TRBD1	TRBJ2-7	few	CSVGQGLYEQYF	TGCAGCGTGGGACAGGGACTCTACGAGCAGTACTTC
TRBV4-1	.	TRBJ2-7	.	CASSQVGSIYEQYF	TGCGCCAGCAGCCAAGTTGGTAGTATCTACGAGCAGTACTTC
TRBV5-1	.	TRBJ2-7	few	CASSELVGRSYEQYF	TGCGCCAGCAGCGAGCTGGTCGGTCGATCCTACGAGCAGTACTTC
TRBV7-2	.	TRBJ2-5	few	CASSSWRSETQYF	TGTGCCAGCAGCTCCTGGCGGTCAGAGACCCAGTACTTC
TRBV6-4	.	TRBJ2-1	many	CASRPQGFGDDEQFF	TGTGCCAGCAGACCCCAGGGTTTTGGGGACGATGAGCAGTTCTTC
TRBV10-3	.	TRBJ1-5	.	CAISGTGQSNQPQHF	TGTGCCATCAGTGGAACAGGACAGAGCAATCAGCCCCAGCATTTT
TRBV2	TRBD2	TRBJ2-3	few	CASSPPSGRATDTQYF	TGTGCCAGCAGTCCCCCTAGCGGGAGAGCCACAGATACGCAGTATTTT